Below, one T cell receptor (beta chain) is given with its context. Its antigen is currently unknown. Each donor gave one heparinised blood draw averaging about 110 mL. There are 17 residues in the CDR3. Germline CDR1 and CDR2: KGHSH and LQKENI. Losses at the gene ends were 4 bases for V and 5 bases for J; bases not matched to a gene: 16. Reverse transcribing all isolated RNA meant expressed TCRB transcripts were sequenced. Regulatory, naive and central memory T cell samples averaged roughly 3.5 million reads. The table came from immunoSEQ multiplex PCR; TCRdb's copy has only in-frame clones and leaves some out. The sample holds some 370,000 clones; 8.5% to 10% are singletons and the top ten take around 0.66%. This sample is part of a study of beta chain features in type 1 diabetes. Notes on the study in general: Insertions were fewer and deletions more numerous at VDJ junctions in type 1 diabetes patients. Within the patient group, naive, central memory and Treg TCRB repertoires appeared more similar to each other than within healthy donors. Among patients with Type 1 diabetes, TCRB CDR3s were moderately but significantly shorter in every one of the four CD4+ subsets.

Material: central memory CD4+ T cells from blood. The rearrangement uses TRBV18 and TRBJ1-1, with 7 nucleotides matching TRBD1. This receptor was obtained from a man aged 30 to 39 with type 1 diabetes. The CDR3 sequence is CASSQRQGGNPQTEAFF. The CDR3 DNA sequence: TGTGCCAGCTCACAGCGACAGGGTGGAAACCCCCAGACTGAAGCTTTCTTT.